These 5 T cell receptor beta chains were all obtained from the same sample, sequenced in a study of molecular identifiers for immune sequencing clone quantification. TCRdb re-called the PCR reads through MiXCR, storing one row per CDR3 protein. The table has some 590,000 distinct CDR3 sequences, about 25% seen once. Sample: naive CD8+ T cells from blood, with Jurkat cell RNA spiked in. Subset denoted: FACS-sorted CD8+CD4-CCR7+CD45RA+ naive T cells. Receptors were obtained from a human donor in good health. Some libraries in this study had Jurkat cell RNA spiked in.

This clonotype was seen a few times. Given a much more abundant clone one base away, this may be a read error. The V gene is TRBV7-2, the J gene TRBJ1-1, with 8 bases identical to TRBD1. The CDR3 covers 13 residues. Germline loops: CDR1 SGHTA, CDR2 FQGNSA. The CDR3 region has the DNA TGTGCCAGAAGCTTTGGACAGGGCACTGAAGCTTTCTTT. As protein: CARSFGQGTEAFF.

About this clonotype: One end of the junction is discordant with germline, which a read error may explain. The CDR3 DNA reads as TGTACCACCAGTGACTCTAACTATGGCTACACCTTC. Amino acid sequence: CTTSDSNYGYTF. J is TRBJ1-2 and V is TRBV24-1; no clear D. This CDR3 has 12 amino acids. Germline loops: CDR1 KGHDR, CDR2 SFDVKD.

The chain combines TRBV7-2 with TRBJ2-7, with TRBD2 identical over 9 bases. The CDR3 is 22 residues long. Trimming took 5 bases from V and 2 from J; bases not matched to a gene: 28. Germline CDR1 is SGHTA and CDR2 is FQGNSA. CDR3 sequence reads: CASSLYMTSGWLLGSETYEQYF. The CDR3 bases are TGTGCCAGCAGCCTATACATGACTAGCGGCTGGCTTTTAGGGTCAGAAACCTACGAGCAGTACTTC.

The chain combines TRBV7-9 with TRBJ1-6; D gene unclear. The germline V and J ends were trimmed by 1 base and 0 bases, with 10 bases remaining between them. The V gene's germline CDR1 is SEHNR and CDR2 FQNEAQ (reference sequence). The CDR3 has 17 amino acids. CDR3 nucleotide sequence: TGTGCCAGCAGCTTAGTAACAGATAGCTCCTATAATTCACCCCTCCACTTT. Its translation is CASSLVTDSSYNSPLHF.

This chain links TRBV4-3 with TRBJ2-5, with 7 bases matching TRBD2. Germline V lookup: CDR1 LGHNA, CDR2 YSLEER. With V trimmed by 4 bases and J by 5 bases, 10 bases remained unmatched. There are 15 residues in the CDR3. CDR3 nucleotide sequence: TGCGCCAGCAGCCTCCGGGAAGCGGGGTTGGAGACCCAGTACTTC. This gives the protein CASSLREAGLETQYF.